This T cell receptor (beta chain) was captured in a study of CD8 T cells in Susac syndrome. The ends lost 0 bases at V and 4 bases at J; junction bases unmatched: 8. Germline loops: CDR1 SQVTM, CDR2 ANQGSEA. The CDR3 sequence is 17 residues long. A quantity of about 0.45 to 1 ug RNA underwent reverse transcription using random hexamers. TCRdb re-called the immunoSEQ multiplex PCR reads with MiXCR, one entry per CDR3 protein. Of roughly 220,000 distinct CDR3 sequences listed, 85% to 95% are singletons. The chain recombines TRBV29-1 with TRBJ2-3, with TRBD2 matching 12 bases. The receptor's source is a human donor with Susac syndrome. Material for sequencing was CD4+ T cells from PBMCs. The CDR3: CSVEEIGTSGPADTQYF. DNA of the CDR3: TGCAGCGTTGAAGAGATTGGGACTAGCGGGCCCGCAGATACGCAGTATTTT.